This T cell receptor beta chain emerged from a study of CD8 T cells in Susac syndrome (dated by TCRdb to about 2019). Looking at the study overall: Whether CD8+ T cell activation and differentiation in Susac syndrome was antigen driven was tested using repertoire sequencing. The study compared CD8+ T cell repertoire clonality among about a dozen healthy donors, approximately 14 Susac syndrome patients and around 16 multiple sclerosis patients. The full study reports these points: The number of individuals in the TCR sequencing and HLA analysis was acknowledged as relatively small.

RNA was extracted using the RNeasy kit, and about 0.45 to 1 ug of the RNA was reverse transcribed with random hexamers. The immunoSEQ multiplex PCR assay, covering 54 Vbeta and 13 Jbeta segments, was used to amplify TCR beta CDR3 regions. PCR amplification bias was corrected by using a synthetic template baseline for primer optimization and computational correction. The original methods were these. Only productive sequences were kept, with reads annotated to V, D and J genes according to IMGT and analyzed in immunoSEQ Analyzer. Clonality was calculated as one minus the Shannon entropy normalized by log2 of the number of productive unique sequences. Public and private clones were assessed among the 100 most prevalent clones of each patient and control. Susac-specific clones were defined as absent from healthy and MS cohorts, over a thousand published viral clones and other ImmuneACCESS disease sequences. TCRdb's own reprocessing of the public reads used fastp at Q25 and MiXCR and kept productive beta chains. Identical CDR3 proteins give one entry, which carries the most common genes and DNA. These V and J calls derive from TCRdb rather than the authors' analysis. In this sample the table shows fewer than 35,000 distinct CDR3 sequences, about 93% of which occur a single time. Roughly 0.28% of the sample goes to the ten largest clones.

CDR1 and CDR2, looked up from the germline V gene (reference sequence), are PRHDT and FYEKMQ. Counted from cysteine to phenylalanine, this CDR3 has 15 amino acids. Only the CDR3 region is kept as DNA, spanning 45 bases read in frame from base 1. Peripheral blood CD8+ and CD4+ T cells from healthy donors, Susac syndrome patients and multiple sclerosis patients were profiled using high-throughput TCR beta sequencing. Healthy donors were included as age- and sex-matched controls. Bulk CD8+ and CD4+ T cells were purified by magnetic negative isolation, whereas CD8+ TEMRA cells were enriched by FACS. Blood was collected in EDTA tubes and processed within 24 hours, with PBMCs isolated through density gradient centrifugation. PBMCs intended for TCR sequencing were cryopreserved in liquid nitrogen and were subsequently thawed in a 37 degrees C water bath. Purity of sorted or isolated CD4+, CD8+ and CD8+ TEMRA cells was at least 90%.

Of note for this clonotype: Its specific antigen is unknown. Germline and junction disagree at one end, which may indicate a read error.

Sequencing used CD8+ T cells from PBMCs. The clonotype originates from a human donor in good health. Rearrangement joined TRBV13 to TRBJ1-2; TRBD1 is a possible D gene, resting on 5 matching bases. The base sequence is TGCGCCAGCAGCTTGGGAACAGGAGCTTTCTATGGCTACACCTTC. This encodes CASSLGTGAFYGYTF.